A selection of T cell receptor beta chains follows, all from one sample in a study of beta chain features in type 1 diabetes. Assay: immunoSEQ multiplex PCR; the TCRdb copy retains only in-frame clones and omits some. The sample includes 250,000 to 300,000 clones, about 24% of them seen just once. Sequenced input: naive CD4+ T cells from blood. Receptors originate from a woman in her thirties with type 1 diabetes. Each CDR3 is given with its conserved first and last residue. Each record gives: J gene, V gene, D gene, clone size, CDR3 protein, CDR3 DNA. D genes are given only for firm matches. A clone size is listed for some rows: how often the clone was seen (once, few, many), or a class if it is expanded.

J: TRBJ2-7; V: TRBV7-2; D: TRBD2; size: few; CDR3: CASSALAGGVYEQYF; DNA: TGTGCCAGCAGCGCGCTAGCGGGAGGCGTTTACGAGCAGTACTTC
J: TRBJ1-2; V: TRBV4-1; D: -; size: -; CDR3: CASSQDSRVNYGYTF; DNA: TGCGCCAGCAGCCAAGATTCTCGGGTTAACTATGGCTACACCTTC
J: TRBJ2-7; V: TRBV4-1; D: TRBD1; size: few; CDR3: CASSPSPRGQGYEQYF; DNA: TGCGCCAGCAGCCCCTCCCCCCGGGGACAGGGCTACGAGCAGTACTTC
J: TRBJ1-4; V: TRBV15; D: -; size: -; CDR3: CATSRDLRQWNEKLFF; DNA: TGTGCCACCAGCAGAGATTTAAGACAGTGGAATGAAAAACTGTTTTTT
J: TRBJ2-1; V: TRBV2; D: -; size: few; CDR3: CASRGSGDEQFF; DNA: TGTGCCAGCAGGGGTTCAGGGGACGAGCAGTTCTTC
J: TRBJ1-5; V: TRBV30; D: TRBD1; size: -; CDR3: CAWARDSDQPQHF; DNA: TGTGCCTGGGCCCGGGACAGCGATCAGCCCCAGCATTTT
J: TRBJ2-3; V: TRBV29-1; D: TRBD2; size: few; CDR3: CSVTSGSSSDTQYF; DNA: TGCAGCGTTACTAGCGGGAGTAGCTCAGATACGCAGTATTTT
J: TRBJ1-1; V: TRBV6-6; D: -; size: few; CDR3: CASSYQQNTEAFF; DNA: TGTGCCAGCAGTTACCAACAGAACACTGAAGCTTTCTTT
J: TRBJ1-3; V: TRBV7-9; D: -; size: few; CDR3: CASSFGGSGNTIYF; DNA: TGTGCCAGCAGCTTCGGGGGCTCTGGAAACACCATATATTTT
J: TRBJ1-1; V: TRBV5-1; D: -; size: -; CDR3: CASSARSNTEAFF; DNA: TGCGCCAGCAGCGCCCGGTCGAACACTGAAGCTTTCTTT
J: TRBJ1-2; V: TRBV7-9; D: TRBD1; size: -; CDR3: CASSQNRQGAHGYTF; DNA: TGTGCCAGCAGCCAAAATCGACAGGGAGCCCATGGCTACACCTTC
J: TRBJ2-2; V: TRBV29-1; D: TRBD1; size: -; CDR3: CSVRRTGVTGELFF; DNA: TGCAGCGTCCGTAGGACAGGTGTCACCGGGGAGCTGTTTTTT
J: TRBJ1-4; V: TRBV10-3; D: -; size: -; CDR3: CAITRDLSEKLFF; DNA: TGTGCCATCACGAGGGACTTGAGCGAAAAACTGTTTTTT
J: TRBJ1-2; V: TRBV27; D: -; size: -; CDR3: CASSLIGVRNYGYTF; DNA: TGTGCCAGCAGTTTAATCGGGGTACGAAACTATGGCTACACCTTC
J: TRBJ2-7; V: TRBV9; D: -; size: -; CDR3: CASSTSPYEQYF; DNA: TGTGCCAGCAGCACTTCCCCATACGAGCAGTACTTC
J: TRBJ2-2; V: TRBV9; D: TRBD1; size: few; CDR3: CASSVVDRADGELFF; DNA: TGTGCCAGCAGCGTAGTTGACAGGGCAGACGGGGAGCTGTTTTTT
J: TRBJ2-3; V: TRBV7-2; D: -; size: few; CDR3: CASSLYTDTQYF; DNA: TGTGCCAGCAGCCTGTACACAGATACGCAGTATTTT
J: TRBJ2-7; V: TRBV2; D: -; size: few; CDR3: CASSVQGTEQYF; DNA: TGTGCCAGCAGTGTCCAGGGGACCGAGCAGTACTTC
J: TRBJ2-7; V: TRBV15; D: -; size: -; CDR3: CATSRDPDPRDEQYF; DNA: TGTGCCACCAGCAGAGACCCTGACCCCCGGGACGAGCAGTACTTC
J: TRBJ1-2; V: TRBV2; D: -; size: -; CDR3: CASRRDGQGYTF; DNA: TGTGCCAGCAGGCGGGACGGACAAGGCTACACCTTC
J: TRBJ2-3; V: TRBV30; D: TRBD2; size: few; CDR3: CASSLAEADTQYF; DNA: TGTGCCTCTTCACTAGCGGAGGCAGATACGCAGTATTTT
J: TRBJ2-1; V: TRBV18; D: -; size: few; CDR3: CASSRAGLYNEQFF; DNA: TGTGCCAGCTCACGGGCAGGGCTTTACAATGAGCAGTTCTTC
J: TRBJ2-5; V: TRBV21-1; D: -; size: few; CDR3: CASATGSQETQYF; DNA: TGTGCCAGCGCAACAGGGTCCCAAGAGACCCAGTACTTC
J: TRBJ1-2; V: TRBV6-5; D: TRBD1; size: -; CDR3: CASSLRDRNGYTF; DNA: TGTGCCAGCTCCCTTCGGGACAGGAATGGCTACACCTTC
J: TRBJ2-5; V: TRBV28; D: TRBD2; size: -; CDR3: CASSWGGSHRETQYF; DNA: TGTGCCAGCAGTTGGGGCGGGAGCCACCGAGAGACCCAGTACTTC